This entry lists 6 T cell receptor beta chains sequenced from one sample in a study of PD-L1 blockade in urothelial cancer (dated by TCRdb to 2015 to 2018). The time point label of this sample denotes: peripheral blood 6 weeks after treatment start. The library was produced with the immunoSEQ multiplex PCR assay. The source is immuneACCESS, and TCRdb retained only in-frame sequences with V and J called. Part of the clones is not carried over; for the studies checked, unresolved V genes explain less than half of this, and the remainder is unexplained. Here the sample has around 100,000 clones; approximately 89% occur a single time. The ten largest clones represent approximately 3.8% of the sample. The source material was PBMCs, sampled around atezolizumab (anti-PD-L1) treatment. The source of these receptors is a man aged 55 to 70 with urothelial cancer.

The chain combines TRBV19 with TRBJ2-2; 7 nucleotides agree with TRBD2. This CDR3 has 14 amino acids. Trimming at V came to 7 bases and at J to 5 bases, leaving 7 bases not matched to a gene. CDR1 and CDR2 (germline): LNHDA, SQIVND (reference sequence). CDR3 sequence reads: CASTVGEGTGELFF. The CDR3 nucleotides read TGTGCCAGTACCGTAGGGGAGGGGACCGGGGAGCTGTTTTTT.

This clone was seen a handful of times. The chain employs TRBV21-1 and TRBJ2-5; the table's D call, TRBD2, was not checked against the DNA. TRBV21-1 is a pseudogene. CDR3 length: 13 amino acids. DNA for the CDR3: TGTGCCAGCCCAATCTATGAGGAAGAGACCCAGTACTTC. Protein: CASPIYEEETQYF.

In its sample, this clone was seen a few times. This chain links TRBV6-4 with TRBJ2-1; 12 nucleotides match TRBD1. After removal of 4 bases from V and 9 bases from J, the junction contained 10 bases not matched to a gene. Germline V CDR1 and CDR2: MRHNA, SNTAGT. The CDR3 contains 16 residues. The CDR3: CASSVRGTGGIGEQFF. Written as DNA, the CDR3 is TGTGCCAGCAGTGTGAGGGGGACAGGGGGCATAGGTGAGCAGTTCTTC.

This chain links TRBV11-2 with TRBJ2-5; 13 nucleotides agree with TRBD2. V shed 5 bases, J shed 4 bases, and the junction held 4 bases outside the gene matches. Germline loops: CDR1 SGHAT, CDR2 FQNNGV. The CDR3 runs to 15 residues. The CDR3 nucleotides read TGTGCCAGCAGCCTGACTAGCGGGGGGTCAGAGACCCAGTACTTC. Translated, it gives CASSLTSGGSETQYF.

This clone occurred once. The chain joins TRBV7-2 to TRBJ2-1, with 8 bases lining up with TRBD2. V shed 3 bases, J shed 6 bases, and the junction held 10 bases outside the gene matches. CDR1 and CDR2 from the germline V gene are SGHTA and FQGNSA. The CDR3 loop spans 16 amino acids. CDR3 sequence reads: CASSLEWREAPNEQFF. For the CDR3, the DNA is TGTGCCAGCAGCTTGGAGTGGCGGGAGGCCCCCAATGAGCAGTTCTTC.

The genes are TRBV19 and TRBJ2-3; TRBD1 matches at 7 bases. Germline CDR1 reads LNHDA; CDR2 reads SQIVND (reference sequence). V lost 4 bases, J lost 3 bases, and 7 bases stayed unmatched. The CDR3 is 15 amino acids. CDR3 in amino acids: CASSSGTEITDTQYF. The CDR3 nucleotides are TGTGCCAGTAGTAGTGGGACAGAAATAACAGATACGCAGTATTTT.